The clone carrying this T cell receptor beta chain was seen repeatedly, ten times or more. Its cognate antigen is unknown. Only patients with CD8+CD57+ cell expansion on flow cytometry were chosen for sequencing. Unmatched junction bases numbered 7, after V lost 3 bases and J lost 7 bases. The germline V gene has CDR1 LNHDA and CDR2 SQIVND (reference sequence). The CDR3 is made up of 14 amino acids. The entry originates in a study of CD8+CD57+ T cells in acquired aplastic anemia. Turning to the study itself: DNA recovered from sorted CD4+ and CD8+ cells had a mean of 3.2 ug.

Genomic DNA acted as the template from which TCR beta VDJ combination and CDR3 sequence profiling were carried out. TCRdb re-called the reads through MiXCR, storing one row per CDR3 protein. Among a few hundred thousand distinct CDR3 sequences listed, about half were seen once. Broader study findings: Nearly 30 CD8+ CDR3 sequences were shared between patients and controls. CD8+ Simpson's diversity showed no significant patient-control difference.

This clonotype was obtained from a human donor with aplastic anemia. The sequenced material came from sorted CD4+, CD8+, or CD8+CD57+ T cells (not recorded which) from PBMCs. This chain links TRBV19 with TRBJ2-5, with 8 bases aligning to TRBD1. CDR3 loop: CASSIEGQGGTQYF. In nucleotides, the CDR3 is TGTGCCAGTAGTATTGAAGGACAGGGAGGGACCCAGTACTTC.